The subject of this entry is one TCR beta chain. The target of this receptor is not known. No quality values exist for individual bases; no much larger clone is one base distant. The data originate from a study of control samples from healthy donors and cancer patients (dated by TCRdb to 2018 to 2021). The library was produced with the immunoSEQ multiplex PCR assay. Drawn from immuneACCESS, this table holds only the in-frame rearrangements with V and J called that TCRdb kept. Clones are partly lost; checked studies trace under half to an unresolved V gene and leave the rest unexplained. The sample table contains under 150,000 clones; only one count was recorded for about 89% of them. The ten largest make up around 4.9% of the sample. Germline trimming: 5 bases from V, 3 bases from J; junction bases outside gene matches: 3. From cysteine to phenylalanine, the CDR3 is 14 amino acids long. The entry retains the CDR3 DNA only, 42 bases that are in frame from base 1. The germline V gene provides CDR1 SGHTA and CDR2 FQGNSA.

The sample comprised blood. This sequence was found in a man aged 30 to 45 in good health. The rearrangement combines TRBV7-2 with TRBJ2-3, and 9 junctional nucleotides match TRBD1. The nucleotide sequence reads TGTGCCAGCAGCGCGGGACAGGGAACAGATACGCAGTATTTT. Its amino acids are CASSAGQGTDTQYF.